This T cell receptor beta chain was retrieved from a study of CD8+ T cells in alopecia areata. Study details: Each of the treated patients was given oral tofacitinib, 5 to 10 mg twice daily, for moderate-to-severe alopecia areata.

V lost 6 bases to trimming and J lost 7 bases; unmatched junction nucleotides: 4. CDR3 length: 12 amino acids. Per germline, CDR1 SQVTM and CDR2 ANQGSEA. Investigators isolated RNA and reverse transcribed it into cDNA to act as the sequencing template. Sequencing was performed with immunoSEQ multiplex PCR; in TCRdb, only in-frame clones are kept and a portion is missing. The sample lists 150,000 to 200,000 clones; about 62% were seen once. The treatment is: oral pan-JAK inhibitor, 5-10 mg twice daily. The material was CD4+ T cells sorted from blood, obtained at week 24, from a patient treated with tofacitinib. This TCR was sampled from a human donor with alopecia areata. The V gene is TRBV29-1, the J gene TRBJ1-5, with 9 nucleotides matching TRBD1. Written as DNA, the CDR3 is TGCAGCGTGGGGACAGGGAAGCAGCCCCAGCATTTT. This sequence encodes CSVGTGKQPQHF.